The 13 T cell receptor beta chains presented below share a single source sample, sequenced in a study of Ad26.COV2.S vaccination and SARS-CoV-2 variants. Using immunoSEQ multiplex PCR, the repertoire was profiled, and TCRdb retains in-frame clones only, with some absent. The data contain 300,000 to 400,000 clones, about 88% of them singletons. Treatment reported: some 19 received Ad26.COV2.S at low or high dose, single or two shots; about 5 received placebo; per-sample allocation not given. Collection of samples fell on day 63 after the first vaccine or placebo injection. The sample in question was peripheral blood, obtained in a trial of Ad26.COV2.S vaccine versus placebo. Receptor source: a person between 18 and 65 years old who received the Ad26.COV2.S COVID-19 vaccine or a placebo.

J is TRBJ2-1 and V is TRBV7-9; possible D gene TRBD2, 6 bases. CDR1 is SEHNR, CDR2 FQNEAQ, per germline (reference sequence). The ends were cut back, 5 bases at V and 4 bases at J, with 15 bases in the middle. The CDR3 has 15 amino acids. CDR3 nucleotides: TGTGCCAGCAGCCTCACCGCGGGGCGGTACAATGAGCAGTTCTTC. It translates to CASSLTAGRYNEQFF. The full variable domain, with the rest looked up from reference TRBV7-9 and TRBJ2-1, is DTGVSQNPRHKITKRGQNVTFRCDPISEHNRLYWYRQTLGQGPEFLTYFQNEAQLEKSRLLSDRFSAERPKGSFSTLEIQRTEQGDSAMYLCASSLTAGRYNEQFFGPGTRLTVL.

The chain carries TRBV29-1 and TRBJ2-1; D is uncertain. Germline assignment: CDR1 SQVTM and CDR2 ANQGSEA. V shed 6 bases and J shed 4 bases, with 16 bases lying between them. The CDR3 consists of 14 residues. CDR3 sequence: CSVTGTVDYNEQFF. In nucleotides, the CDR3 is TGCAGCGTGACCGGAACAGTTGATTACAATGAGCAGTTCTTC.

The V gene is TRBV19, the J gene TRBJ2-1; D not resolved. Per the germline V gene, CDR1 is LNHDA and CDR2 is SQIVND (reference sequence). This CDR3 region has 13 residues. V was clipped by 2 bases and J by 10 bases, with 12 bases between them. Written as DNA, the CDR3 is TGTGCCAGTAGTATAACCGGGCCTCGAGAGCAGTTCTTC. Its translation is CASSITGPREQFF.

This chain uses TRBV27 with TRBJ2-7; D perhaps matches TRBD2 (6 bases). This CDR3 has 15 residues. V gave up 5 bases and J gave up 6 bases, with 20 bases separating them. CDR1 and CDR2 (germline): MNHEY, SMNVEV (reference sequence). This CDR3 reads CASSPSSGVTSEQYF. The CDR3 DNA reads TGTGCCAGCAGTCCTAGTAGCGGCGTTACATCCGAGCAGTACTTC.

This chain uses TRBV7-2 with TRBJ1-2; D remains ambiguous. The CDR3 covers 14 residues. The ends were cut back, 0 bases at V and 3 bases at J, with 8 bases in the middle. CDR1 and CDR2 from the germline V gene are SGHTA and FQGNSA. The chain's CDR3 is CASSLATDYYGYTF. The CDR3 DNA reads as TGTGCCAGCAGCTTAGCGACGGATTACTATGGCTACACCTTC.

The V call is TRBV6-2 or TRBV6-3, the J call TRBJ2-3, with D uncertain. The CDR3 has 14 amino acids. Germline V gene lookup returns CDR1 MNHEY and CDR2 SVGEGT. Trimming took off 3 bases at V and 2 bases at J, with 9 bases between the two ends. The CDR3 is CASSYVLHTDTQYF. As DNA, the CDR3 is TGTGCCAGCAGTTATGTACTTCACACAGATACGCAGTATTTT.

The chain links TRBV6-2 or TRBV6-3 to TRBJ2-7; a weak D match, TRBD1 (6 bases). V was clipped by 2 bases and J by 2 bases, with 7 bases between them. This CDR3 spans 13 amino acids. Germline V lookup: CDR1 MNHEY, CDR2 SVGEGT. CDR3 loop: CASSYRDTYEQYF. The CDR3 DNA sequence: TGTGCCAGCAGTTACCGGGACACCTACGAGCAGTACTTC.

For the CDR3, the DNA is TGTGCCAGCGCCGGGGCGGGAGGGCCGGTCGGGGAGCTGTTTTTT. It encodes CASAGAGGPVGELFF. The rearrangement joins TRBV2 to TRBJ2-2; TRBD2 aligns across 9 bases. With 8 bases clipped from V and 7 bases from J, the junction kept 11 bases outside the gene matches. Germline V gives CDR1 SNHLY, CDR2 FYNNEI. The CDR3 is 15 amino acids.

This chain joins TRBV7-2 and TRBJ2-7; unclear D gene. The CDR3 runs 14 residues. Germline CDR1 and CDR2: SGHTA and FQGNSA. Deletions cut 5 bases from V and 6 bases from J, with 17 bases between. This chain's CDR3 is CASSPLGYVGEQYF. The CDR3 DNA reads TGTGCCAGCAGCCCTCTAGGTTACGTCGGCGAGCAGTACTTC.

J is TRBJ1-2 and V is TRBV14; 10 bases are a match to TRBD1. The CDR3 runs to 15 residues. Germline V gene sequence: CDR1 SGHDN, CDR2 FVKESK. With 4 bases clipped from V and 2 bases from J, the junction kept 4 bases outside the gene matches. DNA for the CDR3: TGTGCCAGCAGCCGACAGGGGGCCTTCAACTATGGCTACACCTTC. Its protein is CASSRQGAFNYGYTF.

The chain recombines TRBV14 with TRBJ2-2; D is unclear. CDR1 and CDR2 from the germline V gene are SGHDN and FVKESK. CDR3 length: 16 residues. V was cut by 0 bases and J by 3 bases, with 11 bases left in between. CDR3 sequence: CASSQDLGTYTGELFF. The CDR3 coding sequence is TGTGCCAGCAGCCAAGATTTGGGAACCTACACCGGGGAGCTGTTTTTT.

In its sample, this clone was seen once. V gene TRBV27 combines with J gene TRBJ2-1; the D is unclear. Germline V gene lookup returns CDR1 MNHEY and CDR2 SMNVEV (reference sequence). V gave up 2 bases and J gave up 2 bases, with 7 bases separating them. This CDR3 spans 14 amino acids. This chain's CDR3 is CASSLVQTYNEQFF. In DNA form, the CDR3 reads TGTGCCAGCAGTTTAGTACAGACCTACAATGAGCAGTTCTTC.

The V and J genes are TRBV9 and TRBJ2-3, with D perhaps TRBD2 (6 bases). Trimming pared 3 bases from V and 0 bases from J, leaving 14 bases between. The V gene's germline CDR1 is SGDLS and CDR2 YYNGEE. CDR3 length: 16 residues. The CDR3 spells CASSGFLRGSTDTQYF. In DNA form, the CDR3 reads TGTGCCAGCAGCGGCTTTTTGCGGGGCAGCACAGATACGCAGTATTTT.